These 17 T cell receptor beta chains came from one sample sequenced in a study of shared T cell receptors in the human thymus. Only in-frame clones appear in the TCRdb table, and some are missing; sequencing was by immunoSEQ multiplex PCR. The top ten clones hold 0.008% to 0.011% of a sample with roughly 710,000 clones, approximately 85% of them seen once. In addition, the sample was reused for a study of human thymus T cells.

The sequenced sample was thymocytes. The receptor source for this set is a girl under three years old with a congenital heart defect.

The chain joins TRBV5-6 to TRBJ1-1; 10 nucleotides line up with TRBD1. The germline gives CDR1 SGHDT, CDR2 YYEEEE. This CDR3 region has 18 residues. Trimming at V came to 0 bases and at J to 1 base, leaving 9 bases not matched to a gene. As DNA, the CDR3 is TGTGCCAGCAGCTTGGAGGAGGACAGGGGGTTGACGAACACTGAAGCTTTCTTT. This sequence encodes CASSLEEDRGLTNTEAFF.

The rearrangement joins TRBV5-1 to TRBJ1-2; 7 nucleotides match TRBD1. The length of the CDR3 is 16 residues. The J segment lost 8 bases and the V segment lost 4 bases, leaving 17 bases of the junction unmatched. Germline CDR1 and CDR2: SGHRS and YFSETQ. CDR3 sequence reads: CASSRGGRFFSHGYTF. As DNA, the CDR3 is TGCGCCAGCAGCCGAGGGGGCAGGTTTTTTTCCCACGGCTACACCTTC.

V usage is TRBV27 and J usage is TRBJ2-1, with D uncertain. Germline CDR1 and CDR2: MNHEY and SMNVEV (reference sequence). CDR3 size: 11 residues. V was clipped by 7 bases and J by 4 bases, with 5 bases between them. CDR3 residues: CASMSYNEQFF. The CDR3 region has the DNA TGTGCCAGCATGAGTTACAATGAGCAGTTCTTC.

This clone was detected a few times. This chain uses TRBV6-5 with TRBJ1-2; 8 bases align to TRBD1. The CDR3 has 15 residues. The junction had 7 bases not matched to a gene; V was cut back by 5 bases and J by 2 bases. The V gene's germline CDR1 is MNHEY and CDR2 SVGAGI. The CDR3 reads CASSIDRGGNYGYTF. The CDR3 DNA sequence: TGTGCCAGCAGTATCGACAGGGGTGGCAACTATGGCTACACCTTC.

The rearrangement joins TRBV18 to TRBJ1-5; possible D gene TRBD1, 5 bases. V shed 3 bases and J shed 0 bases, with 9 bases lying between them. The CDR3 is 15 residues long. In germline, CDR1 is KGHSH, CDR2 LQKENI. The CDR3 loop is CASSPGPDSNQPQHF. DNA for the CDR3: TGTGCCAGCTCACCGGGGCCCGATAGCAATCAGCCCCAGCATTTT.

The CDR3 DNA reads TGTGCCAGCAGCACAGGACTAGCGTCCAACGAGCAGTACTTC. This sequence encodes CASSTGLASNEQYF. V and J are TRBV7-2 and TRBJ2-7; 9 bases line up with TRBD2. Germline CDR1 SGHTA, CDR2 FQGNSA. CDR3 length: 14 residues. The trim removed 5 bases at V and 5 bases at J, leaving 7 bases unmatched.

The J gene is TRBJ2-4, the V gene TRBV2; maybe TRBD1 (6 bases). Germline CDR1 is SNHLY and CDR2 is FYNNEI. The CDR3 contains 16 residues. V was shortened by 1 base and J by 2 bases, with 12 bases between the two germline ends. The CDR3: CASSEGAGEPKNIQYF. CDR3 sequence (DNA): TGTGCCAGCAGTGAAGGGGCAGGGGAACCCAAAAACATTCAGTACTTC.

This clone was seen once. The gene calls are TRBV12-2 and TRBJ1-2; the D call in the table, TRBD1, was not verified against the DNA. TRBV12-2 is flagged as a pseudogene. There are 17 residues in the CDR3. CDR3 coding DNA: TGTGCAAGTCGCTTCCGGACAGCGGATGCCCCTAACTATGGCTACACCTTC. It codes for CASRFRTADAPNYGYTF.

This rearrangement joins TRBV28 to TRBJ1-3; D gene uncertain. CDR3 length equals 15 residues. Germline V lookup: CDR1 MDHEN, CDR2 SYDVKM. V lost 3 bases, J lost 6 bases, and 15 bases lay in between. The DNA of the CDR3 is TGTGCCAGCAGTTTTGGGCAGCACAGTTTAAACACCATATATTTT. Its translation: CASSFGQHSLNTIYF.

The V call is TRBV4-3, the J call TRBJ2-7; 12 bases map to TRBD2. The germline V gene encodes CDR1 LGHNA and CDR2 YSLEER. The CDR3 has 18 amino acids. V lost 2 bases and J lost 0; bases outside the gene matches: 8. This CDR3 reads CASSQTPGLAGFSYEQYF. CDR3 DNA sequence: TGCGCCAGCAGCCAAACACCGGGACTAGCGGGCTTCTCCTACGAGCAGTACTTC.

CDR3 coding DNA: TGCGCCAGCAGCCCAACCCCTAGCGGGGGGACCGACTACGAGCAGTACTTC. Its protein product is CASSPTPSGGTDYEQYF. The chain uses TRBV4-1 and TRBJ2-7; TRBD2 agrees at 11 bases. Germline CDR1 and CDR2: MGHRA and YSYEKL. The CDR3 is 17 amino acids. Trimming at V came to 4 bases and at J to 3 bases, leaving 11 bases not matched to a gene.

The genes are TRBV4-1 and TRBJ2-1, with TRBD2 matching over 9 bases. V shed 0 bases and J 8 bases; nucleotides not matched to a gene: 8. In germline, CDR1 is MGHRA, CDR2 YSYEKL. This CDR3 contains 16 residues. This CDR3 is CASSQDGAGGSHEQFF. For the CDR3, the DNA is TGCGCCAGCAGCCAAGATGGCGCGGGGGGGAGTCATGAGCAGTTCTTC.

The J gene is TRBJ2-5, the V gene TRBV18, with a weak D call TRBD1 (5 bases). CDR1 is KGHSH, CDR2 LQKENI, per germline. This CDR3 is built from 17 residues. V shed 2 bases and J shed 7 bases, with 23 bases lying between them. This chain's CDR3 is CASSPIWQDTQDGTQYF. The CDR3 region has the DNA TGTGCCAGCTCACCAATATGGCAGGACACACAGGACGGGACCCAGTACTTC.

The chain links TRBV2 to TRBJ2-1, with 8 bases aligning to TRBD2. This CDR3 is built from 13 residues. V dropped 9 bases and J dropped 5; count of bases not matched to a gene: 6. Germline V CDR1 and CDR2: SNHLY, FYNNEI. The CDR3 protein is CASRGGQDNEQFF. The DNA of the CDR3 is TGTGCCAGTCGGGGGGGGCAAGACAATGAGCAGTTCTTC. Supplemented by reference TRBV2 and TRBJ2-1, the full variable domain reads EPEVTQTPSHQVTQMGQEVILRCVPISNHLYFYWYRQILGQKVEFLVSFYNNEISEKSEIFDDQFSVERPDGSNFTLKIRSTKLEDSAMYFCASRGGQDNEQFFGPGTRLTVL.

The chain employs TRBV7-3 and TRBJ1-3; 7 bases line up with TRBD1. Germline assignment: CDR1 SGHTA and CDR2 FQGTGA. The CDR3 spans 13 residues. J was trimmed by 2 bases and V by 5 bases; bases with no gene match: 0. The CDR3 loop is CASSTGAGNTIYF. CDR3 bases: TGTGCCAGCAGCACAGGGGCTGGAAACACCATATATTTT.

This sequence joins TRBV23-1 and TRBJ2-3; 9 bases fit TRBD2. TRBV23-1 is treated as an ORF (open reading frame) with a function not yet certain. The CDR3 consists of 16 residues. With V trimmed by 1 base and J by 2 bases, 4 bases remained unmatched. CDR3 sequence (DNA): TGCGCCAGCAGTCAATTTTCTAGCGGGGACACAGATACGCAGTATTTT. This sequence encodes CASSQFSSGDTDTQYF.

The CDR3 reads CASSVVGGANTQYF. DNA of the CDR3: TGTGCCAGCAGTGTCGTGGGGGGGGCGAACACGCAGTATTTT. V gene TRBV2 combines with J gene TRBJ2-3, with a possible D match to TRBD2 (7 bases). From germline, CDR1 is SNHLY and CDR2 FYNNEI. Trimming cost V 4 bases and J 9 bases, with 17 bases left between them. The CDR3 consists of 14 residues.